This T cell receptor (beta chain) originates from a study of blood T cell repertoires in COVID-19. Study-level background: Material from acute and convalescent COVID-19 was sourced from the United States, Italy and Spain. PBMCs, B-cell-depleted T cells, or T cells were the source of the cDNA or gDNA that made up the material.

How the authors handled the data: For nucleated cells, counts were estimated from reference gene primer amplification. The table came from immunoSEQ multiplex PCR; TCRdb's copy has only in-frame clones and leaves some out. D and trimming were read from the DNA, whereas the V and J calls and clone size are those reported in that table. Here the sample spans roughly 110,000 clones, about 80% being singletons. CDR1 is MDHEN and CDR2 is SYDVKM in the germline V gene. V lost 3 bases and J 2 bases, leaving 7 bases between the germline ends. The CDR3 has 13 residues. Sequencing was performed on peripheral blood. This rearrangement joins TRBV28 to TRBJ1-2; D perhaps matches TRBD1 (6 bases). The clonotype was recovered from a woman aged 40 to 49 with acute or convalescent COVID-19. CDR3 loop: CASSFGQNYGYTF. CDR3 coding DNA: TGTGCCAGCAGTTTTGGACAGAACTATGGCTACACCTTC.